This TCR beta chain was obtained from a study of immune evolution from preneoplasia to lung adenocarcinoma. Findings and caveats of the study: KRAS-mutant nodules had the highest T cell clonality. Normal lung had the highest top T cell clone frequencies.

The CDR3 has 14 amino acids. V was clipped by 5 bases and J by 1 base, with 13 bases between them. In germline, CDR1 is SQVTM, CDR2 ANQGSEA. The sample holds a few counts of this clone. The antigen remains undetermined. TCRdb keeps only in-frame clones here, not all; method: immunoSEQ multiplex PCR. The data contain about 6,500 clones, 75% to 90% of them seen just once; the ten biggest clones take up 3% to 3.5%. The origin of this receptor is a donor of 70 years or more with lung adenocarcinoma. V is TRBV29-1 and J is TRBJ2-3, with D possibly being TRBD2 (5 bases). Sequenced: FFPE lung adenocarcinoma in situ tissue. The CDR3 nucleotides read TGCAGCGTTCGGGGAACTTTGCGCACAGATACGCAGTATTTT. As protein: CSVRGTLRTDTQYF.